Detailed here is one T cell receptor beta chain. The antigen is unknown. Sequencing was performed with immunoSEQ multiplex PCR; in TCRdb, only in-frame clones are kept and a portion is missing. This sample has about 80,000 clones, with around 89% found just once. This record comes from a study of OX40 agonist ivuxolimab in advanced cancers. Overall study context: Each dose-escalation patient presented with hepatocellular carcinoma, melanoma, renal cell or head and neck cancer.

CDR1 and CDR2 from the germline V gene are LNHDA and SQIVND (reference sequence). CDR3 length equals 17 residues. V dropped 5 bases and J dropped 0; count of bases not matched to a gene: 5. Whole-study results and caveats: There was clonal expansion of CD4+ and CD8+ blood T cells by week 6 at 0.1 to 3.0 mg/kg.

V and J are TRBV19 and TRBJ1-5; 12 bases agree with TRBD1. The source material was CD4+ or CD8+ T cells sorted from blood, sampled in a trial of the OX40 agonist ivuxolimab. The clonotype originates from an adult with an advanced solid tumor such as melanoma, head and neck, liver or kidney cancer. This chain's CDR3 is CASSGRDRGRSNQPQHF. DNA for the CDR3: TGTGCCAGTAGTGGCCGGGACAGGGGGCGTAGCAATCAGCCCCAGCATTTT.